Below are 31 T cell receptor beta chains sequenced from a single sample in a study of CD8 T cells in Susac syndrome. The RNA input was roughly 0.45 to 1 ug, and it was reverse transcribed with random hexamers. TCRdb re-called the immunoSEQ multiplex PCR reads through MiXCR, storing one row per CDR3 protein. Here the sample spans 250,000 to 300,000 distinct CDR3 sequences, approximately 85% being singletons. The specimen was CD8+ T cells from PBMCs. The receptor set was obtained from a human donor with multiple sclerosis.

This chain joins TRBV2 and TRBJ1-5; 7 nucleotides line up with TRBD1. The CDR3 loop spans 15 amino acids. Germline loops: CDR1 SNHLY, CDR2 FYNNEI. The V gene end was trimmed by 10 bases and the J gene end by 7 bases; junction bases not matched to a gene: 16. CDR3: CAITLRGDSGQPQHF. The CDR3 DNA follows: TGTGCCATCACCCTCCGCGGGGACAGCGGCCAGCCCCAGCATTTT.

The CDR3 sequence is CASSVLADTITDTQYF. DNA for the CDR3: TGTGCCAGCAGCGTACTAGCGGACACAATCACAGATACGCAGTATTTT. The rearrangement links TRBV7-2 to TRBJ2-3; 8 bases agree with TRBD2. The germline gives CDR1 SGHTA, CDR2 FQGNSA. This CDR3 is built from 16 residues. J gave up 2 bases and V 5 bases, and 9 bases lay outside the gene matches.

This clonotype was found once. The chain recombines TRBV9 with TRBJ2-7, with TRBD1 as a possible D gene (6 bases). Trimming took 0 bases from V and 8 from J, leaving 12 bases between them. This CDR3 is built from 13 residues. CDR1 is SGDLS, CDR2 YYNGEE, per germline. The CDR3 reads CASSVGDTCQQYF. The CDR3 coding sequence is TGTGCCAGCAGCGTAGGGGACACCTGTCAGCAGTACTTC.

The chain joins TRBV19 to TRBJ1-2; the D is unclear. The length of the CDR3 is 14 residues. Germline CDR1 is LNHDA and CDR2 is SQIVND (reference sequence). With 5 bases removed from V and 4 bases from J, the gap between germline ends came to 14 bases. The CDR3 here is CASSPLGVGYGYTF. The DNA for the CDR3 is TGTGCCAGTAGTCCTCTCGGGGTCGGCTATGGCTACACCTTC.

The genes are TRBV20-1 and TRBJ2-1, with D possibly matching TRBD2 (6 bases). Trimming cost V 2 bases and J 8 bases, with 22 bases left between them. The CDR3 is made up of 16 amino acids. The germline CDR1 and CDR2 sequences are DFQATT and SNEGSKA (reference sequence). This chain's CDR3 is CSARLSGRGLRDEQFF. DNA for the CDR3: TGCAGTGCTAGACTCTCAGGCCGGGGGTTGAGGGATGAGCAGTTCTTC.

The chain is built from TRBV10-3 and TRBJ1-1; no definite D call. The V gene lost 11 bases and the J gene lost 1 base, with 26 bases spanning the gap. Germline CDR1 and CDR2: ENHRY and SYGVKD. The length of the CDR3 is 17 residues. The CDR3 sequence is CASAKTPLGQRNTEAFF. Written as DNA, the CDR3 is TGTGCCTCCGCCAAGACCCCGCTCGGGCAGCGGAACACTGAAGCTTTCTTT.

This sequence joins TRBV5-1 and TRBJ2-7; 8 nucleotides line up with TRBD1. There are 15 residues in the CDR3. Germline-derived CDR1 and CDR2 are SGHRS and YFSETQ. J gave up 3 bases and V 4 bases, and 9 bases lay outside the gene matches. This CDR3 reads CASSPSSTGVYEQYF. The CDR3 nucleotides read TGCGCCAGCAGCCCGTCCTCGACAGGGGTCTACGAGCAGTACTTC. Full variable domain (outside the CDR3, taken from reference TRBV5-1 and TRBJ2-7): KAGVTQTPRYLIKTRGQQVTLSCSPISGHRSVSWYQQTPGQGLQFLFEYFSETQRNKGNFPGRFSGRQFSNSRSEMNVSTLELGDSALYLCASSPSSTGVYEQYFGPGTRLTVT.

This chain links TRBV7-3 with TRBJ2-1, with a tentative D call TRBD1 (7 bases). CDR3 length equals 13 residues. Deletions cut 2 bases from V and 9 bases from J, with 11 bases between. Germline lookup yields CDR1 SGHTA and CDR2 FQGTGA. The CDR3 reads CASSLSQGGEQFF. CDR3 sequence (DNA): TGTGCCAGCAGCTTATCCCAGGGGGGTGAGCAGTTCTTC.

The CDR3 here is CAISGGGDEQFF. The CDR3 region has the DNA TGTGCCATCAGTGGCGGAGGTGATGAGCAGTTCTTC. The chain joins TRBV10-3 to TRBJ2-1, with a tentative D call TRBD2 (5 bases). The V end lost 4 bases, the J end lost 8 bases, and 9 bases lay between the germline ends. Germline V gene data show CDR1 as ENHRY and CDR2 as SYGVKD. This CDR3 has 12 amino acids.

This chain joins TRBV28 and TRBJ2-5; no firm D call. The germline CDR1 and CDR2 sequences are MDHEN and SYDVKM. This CDR3 is 15 amino acids long. V shed 2 bases and J shed 1 base, with 11 bases lying between them. CDR3 DNA sequence: TGTGCCAGCAGTTTAGGGCGGCACTCCCAAGAGACCCAGTACTTC. Amino acid sequence: CASSLGRHSQETQYF. The whole variable domain, filled in from reference TRBV28 and TRBJ2-5, reads DVKVTQSSRYLVKRTGEKVFLECVQDMDHENMFWYRQDPGLGLRLIYFSYDVKMKEKGDIPEGYSVSREKKERFSLILESASTNQTSMYLCASSLGRHSQETQYFGPGTRLLVL.

This clonotype was detected a few times. The CDR3 DNA is TGTGCCAGCAGCTTTCCCACTAGCGGCGAAGAGACCCAGTACTTC. Translating it yields CASSFPTSGEETQYF. The chain combines TRBV7-9 with TRBJ2-5; TRBD2 matches 8 bases. With V trimmed by 3 bases and J by 3 bases, 6 bases remained unmatched. From germline, CDR1 is SEHNR and CDR2 FQNEAQ (reference sequence). The CDR3 length is 15 residues.

The gene calls are TRBV7-6 and TRBJ2-3; D may be TRBD1 (5 bases). Trimming took 6 bases from V and 3 from J, leaving 19 bases between them. In germline, CDR1 is SGHVS, CDR2 FNYEAQ. The CDR3 has 16 amino acids. CDR3 residues: CASRPDRTSGTDTQYF. CDR3 coding DNA: TGTGCCAGCAGACCCGACAGAACGTCCGGGACAGATACGCAGTATTTT. Full variable domain (missing parts from reference TRBV7-6 and TRBJ2-3): GAGVSQSPRYKVTKRGQDVALRCDPISGHVSLYWYRQALGQGPEFLTYFNYEAQQDKSGLPNDRFSAERPEGSISTLTIQRTEQRDSAMYRCASRPDRTSGTDTQYFGPGTRLTVL.

The rearrangement uses TRBV9 and TRBJ2-1, with 9 nucleotides matching TRBD2. After removal of 0 bases from V and 9 bases from J, the junction contained 13 bases not matched to a gene. Germline V gene sequence: CDR1 SGDLS, CDR2 YYNGEE. The CDR3 contains 17 residues. The CDR3 here is CASSVALAGGPEGEQFF. The CDR3 region has the DNA TGTGCCAGCAGCGTAGCACTGGCGGGAGGGCCTGAAGGTGAGCAGTTCTTC.

The rearrangement uses TRBV9 and TRBJ2-7; a possible D gene is TRBD2 (6 bases). The V gene lost 4 bases and the J gene lost 0 bases, with 14 bases spanning the gap. Germline lookup yields CDR1 SGDLS and CDR2 YYNGEE. The CDR3 covers 15 residues. CDR3 bases: TGTGCCAGCAGCTTAACGGGAGCAAGCTCCTACGAGCAGTACTTC. Residues: CASSLTGASSYEQYF.

The J gene is TRBJ2-1, the V gene TRBV19; a weak D match, TRBD2 (5 bases). The CDR3 spans 13 residues. In germline, CDR1 is LNHDA, CDR2 SQIVND (reference sequence). V lost 10 bases, J lost 8 bases, and 18 bases lay in between. The CDR3 reads CATTQVGAHEQFF. CDR3 bases: TGTGCCACCACCCAAGTGGGAGCCCATGAGCAGTTCTTC.

In this sample, this clonotype turned up once. The chain combines TRBV19 with TRBJ2-5; 7 positions agree with TRBD2. The germline CDR1 and CDR2 sequences are LNHDA and SQIVND (reference sequence). Losses at the gene ends were 0 bases for V and 5 bases for J; bases not matched to a gene: 6. The CDR3 contains 15 residues. In DNA, the CDR3 is TGTGCCAGTAGTATAGATGGGGAGGGGTCGGAGACCCAGTACTTC. It is translated as CASSIDGEGSETQYF. The whole variable domain, filled in from reference TRBV19 and TRBJ2-5, reads DGGITQSPKYLFRKEGQNVTLSCEQNLNHDAMYWYRQDPGQGLRLIYYSQIVNDFQKGDIAEGYSVSREKKESFPLTVTSAQKNPTAFYLCASSIDGEGSETQYFGPGTRLLVL.

The rearrangement links TRBV27 to TRBJ2-1; 11 bases line up with TRBD1. Per the germline V gene, CDR1 is MNHEY and CDR2 is SMNVEV (reference sequence). This CDR3 spans 15 amino acids. Trimming at V came to 8 bases and at J to 4 bases, leaving 7 bases not matched to a gene. The CDR3 DNA reads TGTGCCAGCCTTAGGGGGACAGGGGGATACAATGAGCAGTTCTTC. Translated: CASLRGTGGYNEQFF.

This rearrangement joins TRBV5-1 to TRBJ2-7; unclear D gene. The length of the CDR3 is 18 residues. Germline-derived CDR1 and CDR2 are SGHRS and YFSETQ. V dropped 0 bases and J dropped 3 bases, with 22 bases sitting between them. CDR3 residues: CASSLGWANNRNDYEQYF. The CDR3 region has the DNA TGCGCCAGCAGCTTGGGTTGGGCGAACAATCGGAACGACTACGAGCAGTACTTC. Full variable domain (outside the CDR3, taken from reference TRBV5-1 and TRBJ2-7): KAGVTQTPRYLIKTRGQQVTLSCSPISGHRSVSWYQQTPGQGLQFLFEYFSETQRNKGNFPGRFSGRQFSNSRSEMNVSTLELGDSALYLCASSLGWANNRNDYEQYFGPGTRLTVT.

This chain uses TRBV4-3 with TRBJ2-7, with D perhaps given as TRBD1 or TRBD2 (5 bases each). This CDR3 is built from 14 residues. The V gene's germline CDR1 is LGHNA and CDR2 YSLEER. Trimming cost V 0 bases and J 7 bases, with 13 bases left between them. This CDR3 reads CASSQDRAPGEQYF. The CDR3 nucleotides are TGCGCCAGCAGCCAAGACAGGGCCCCGGGGGAGCAGTACTTC.

The chain couples TRBV6-2 or TRBV6-3 to TRBJ2-1; TRBD2 aligns across 10 bases. The CDR3 runs 14 residues. The V gene's germline CDR1 is MNHEY and CDR2 SVGEGT. J lost 9 bases, V lost 7 bases, and 9 bases had no gene match. The CDR3 sequence: CASNSLAGASEQFF. The CDR3, as DNA: TGTGCCAGCAATTCTCTAGCGGGAGCGAGTGAGCAGTTCTTC.

The CDR3 DNA follows: TGTGCCAGCAGCGCCGGACAGGGGCAGTCCTACGAGCAGTACTTC. Translated: CASSAGQGQSYEQYF. The rearrangement uses TRBV27 and TRBJ2-7, with 9 bases lining up with TRBD1. CDR1 and CDR2 from the germline V gene are MNHEY and SMNVEV (reference sequence). The CDR3 spans 15 residues. V lost 6 bases and J lost 1; bases outside the gene matches: 7.

V usage is TRBV24-1 and J usage is TRBJ1-1, with unresolved D. There are 13 residues in the CDR3. Germline V gives CDR1 KGHDR, CDR2 SFDVKD. Between the trimmed V and J ends, which lost 1 base and 2 bases, there was a span of 4 bases. The CDR3 DNA follows: TGTGCCACCAGTGATTTCCGTAACACTGAAGCTTTCTTT. It is translated as CATSDFRNTEAFF.

This clonotype was recorded once. The chain couples TRBV27 to TRBJ1-5; D perhaps matches TRBD1 (6 bases). Trimming removed 2 bases from V and 11 bases from J, with 22 bases in between. This CDR3 region has 16 residues. Germline V gene sequence: CDR1 MNHEY, CDR2 SMNVEV (reference sequence). CDR3 bases: TGTGCCAGCAGTTTAATTGGGGGCCGGGGGGTGGAGGCCCAGCATTTT. Its translation: CASSLIGGRGVEAQHF.

This sequence joins TRBV2 and TRBJ2-5, with TRBD1 matching over 9 bases. Germline CDR1 SNHLY, CDR2 FYNNEI. V was clipped by 6 bases and J by 3 bases; unmatched bases: 8. The CDR3 runs to 15 residues. The CDR3 spells CASRSTTGGKETQYF. The CDR3 nucleotides read TGTGCCAGCAGGTCTACGACAGGGGGTAAAGAGACCCAGTACTTC.

The chain carries TRBV4-3 and TRBJ2-1; D uncertain. The CDR3 is made up of 16 amino acids. V lost 6 bases to trimming and J lost 4 bases, with 19 bases between them. Germline V gene sequence: CDR1 LGHNA, CDR2 YSLEER. The CDR3 here is CASSETVGRAYNEQFF. Written as DNA, the CDR3 is TGCGCCAGCAGTGAAACAGTCGGAAGGGCTTACAATGAGCAGTTCTTC.

V gene TRBV6-5 combines with J gene TRBJ2-7; no clear D gene. The length of the CDR3 is 13 residues. V lost 2 bases, J lost 5 bases, and 10 bases lay in between. Germline V lookup: CDR1 MNHEY, CDR2 SVGAGI. The CDR3 reads CASSYGPLDEQYF. The DNA for the CDR3 is TGTGCCAGCAGTTACGGTCCTTTGGACGAGCAGTACTTC.

The gene calls are TRBV7-9 and TRBJ2-3; D could derive from TRBD1 or TRBD2 (5 bases each). Germline-derived CDR1 and CDR2 are SEHNR and FQNEAQ (reference sequence). This CDR3 has 16 amino acids. Trimming removed 3 bases from V and 2 bases from J, with 15 bases in between. CDR3 DNA sequence: TGTGCCAGCAGCTTCTCTATTGGGGGAGACACAGATACGCAGTATTTT. Translated: CASSFSIGGDTDTQYF.

The gene calls are TRBV19 and TRBJ2-2, with a weak D call TRBD2 (10 bases). This CDR3 is built from 17 residues. Germline V CDR1 and CDR2: LNHDA, SQIVND (reference sequence). In DNA, the CDR3 is TGTGTAGACCCTAAGGACAGGGGTCTAGCGGGGGCCGGGGAGCTGTTTTTT. Encoded protein: CVDPKDRGLAGAGELFF.

This chain joins TRBV11-3 and TRBJ1-5, with TRBD1 matching over 12 bases. The germline gives CDR1 SGHNT, CDR2 YENEEA. Trimming cost V 5 bases and J 7 bases; bases outside gene matches: 6. The CDR3 is 15 amino acids. The CDR3 DNA is TGTGCCAGCAGCCGCAGGGACAGGGGGCGACAGCCCCAGCATTTT. Translation gives CASSRRDRGRQPQHF.

This clonotype has more than one count but fewer than ten. V usage is TRBV5-6 and J usage is TRBJ1-5, with D possibly matching TRBD1 (5 bases). From germline, CDR1 is SGHDT and CDR2 YYEEEE. V was trimmed by 5 bases and J by 3 bases, leaving 12 bases between them. The CDR3 has 14 residues. The CDR3 here is CASSFGTVNQPQHF. DNA of the CDR3: TGTGCCAGCAGTTTTGGGACGGTCAATCAGCCCCAGCATTTT.

The chain is built from TRBV12-3 or TRBV12-4 and TRBJ1-5; tentative D call: TRBD1 (6 bases). Trimming stripped 5 bases from V and 10 bases from J, with 15 bases between. The CDR3 length is 13 residues. The CDR3 spells CASSPGTFYPQHF. Written as DNA, the CDR3 is TGTGCCAGCAGTCCAGGGACATTCTATCCCCAGCATTTT.